These 6 T cell receptor beta chains were sequenced from one sample in a study of T-cell memory formation after mild COVID-19. TCRdb fed the 5' RACE reads into MiXCR, producing one record per CDR3 protein. The data hold about 390,000 distinct CDR3 sequences, with around 21% observed a single time. The sequencing sample was made of PBMCs or a T cell subset sorted from them (not recorded which). The receptors were gathered from an adult woman who had mild COVID-19 (a few samples of this study predate the infection). Cell type and time point are not known.

This sequence joins TRBV7-9 and TRBJ2-2; 7 bases line up with TRBD1. Unmatched junction bases numbered 8, after V lost 7 bases and J lost 3 bases. Germline CDR1 and CDR2: SEHNR and FQNEAQ (reference sequence). The CDR3 is 15 residues long. The CDR3 is CASTRDSEYTGELFF. As DNA, the CDR3 is TGTGCCAGCACTAGGGACAGCGAATACACCGGGGAGCTGTTTTTT. Together with reference TRBV7-9 and TRBJ2-2, the CDR3 gives the full variable domain: DTGVSQNPRHKITKRGQNVTFRCDPISEHNRLYWYRQTLGQGPEFLTYFQNEAQLEKSRLLSDRFSAERPKGSFSTLEIQRTEQGDSAMYLCASTRDSEYTGELFFGEGSRLTVL.

This chain joins TRBV23-1 and TRBJ2-3, with D possibly matching TRBD1 (6 bases). TRBV23-1 is an open reading frame whose function is uncertain. The germline V and J ends were trimmed by 3 bases and 1 base, with 20 bases remaining between them. The CDR3 totals 18 residues. The CDR3 protein is CASSQSGVEDGGTDTQYF. The DNA for the CDR3 is TGCGCCAGCAGTCAGTCAGGGGTCGAAGACGGAGGCACAGATACGCAGTATTTT.

This clonotype has more than one count but fewer than ten. The rearrangement uses TRBV4-1 and TRBJ2-3; 10 positions agree with TRBD2. Germline CDR1 and CDR2: MGHRA and YSYEKL. The CDR3 length is 18 residues. V shed 0 bases, J shed 2 bases, and the junction held 8 bases outside the gene matches. CDR3 sequence (DNA): TGCGCCAGCAGCCAAGATCGGGAACTAGCGGGGATCACAGATACGCAGTATTTT. Encoded protein: CASSQDRELAGITDTQYF.

This clonotype was counted many times. The rearrangement joins TRBV7-6 to TRBJ2-3, with a weak D call TRBD2 (7 bases). The CDR3 contains 15 residues. The germline V and J ends were trimmed by 4 bases and 4 bases, with 15 bases remaining between them. In germline, CDR1 is SGHVS, CDR2 FNYEAQ. CDR3 amino acids: CASSWRGGPADTQYF. The CDR3 nucleotides read TGTGCCAGCAGCTGGAGGGGGGGGCCGGCAGATACGCAGTATTTT.

The CDR3 protein is CATSDTSGTGKSYNEQFF. CDR3 in DNA: TGTGCCACCAGTGATACCTCCGGGACAGGGAAGTCCTACAATGAGCAGTTCTTC. The chain employs TRBV24-1 and TRBJ2-1, with TRBD1 matching over 9 bases. In germline, CDR1 is KGHDR, CDR2 SFDVKD. CDR3 length: 18 residues. Germline trimming cut 3 bases from V and 1 base from J; bases unmatched to any gene: 9.

This clonotype occurred a few times. The chain employs TRBV5-6 and TRBJ2-3; 9 bases are shared with TRBD2. Trimming took 2 bases from V and 3 from J; bases not matched to a gene: 10. This CDR3 contains 17 residues. Per the germline V gene, CDR1 is SGHDT and CDR2 is YYEEEE. The CDR3 coding sequence is TGTGCCAGCAGCTTCCTGAGTAGCGGGAGAATAACAGATACGCAGTATTTT. Translation: CASSFLSSGRITDTQYF.